This T cell receptor (beta chain) was identified during a study of blood T cell repertoires in COVID-19. Method: immunoSEQ multiplex PCR; TCRdb's copy keeps in-frame clones and lacks some. Of about 480,000 clones listed, 70% to 90% are singletons. Germline loops: CDR1 LGHDT, CDR2 YNNKEL (reference sequence). V gave up 1 base and J gave up 7 bases; unmatched junction bases: 8. CDR3 length equals 16 residues. Grouping used clinical history reported by participants in a survey and questionnaire. What the recovered Cohort 3 donors had was two negative PCRs, clearance, or symptom resolution. This sequence originates from a woman aged 35 to 49 who had recovered from COVID-19. The specimen sequenced was PBMCs or T cells enriched from blood (not recorded which). The chain couples TRBV3-1 (or the pseudogene TRBV3-2) to TRBJ1-2; 11 bases are a match to TRBD1. The DNA of the CDR3 is TGTGCCAGCAGCCAAGTGGGGACAGGGGGTATCTTTGGCTACACCTTC. Its protein is CASSQVGTGGIFGYTF.